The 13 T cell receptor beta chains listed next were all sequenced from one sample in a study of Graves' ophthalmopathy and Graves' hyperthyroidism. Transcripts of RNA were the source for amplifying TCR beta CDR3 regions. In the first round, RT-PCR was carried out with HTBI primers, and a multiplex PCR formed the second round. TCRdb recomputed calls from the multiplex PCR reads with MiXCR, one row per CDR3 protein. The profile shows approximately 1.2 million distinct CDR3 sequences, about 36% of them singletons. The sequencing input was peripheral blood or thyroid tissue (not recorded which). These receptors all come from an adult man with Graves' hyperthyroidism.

CDR3 amino acids: CSARPDNSNQPQHF. In nucleotides, the CDR3 is TGCAGTGCTAGGCCGGACAATAGCAATCAGCCCCAGCATTTT. V is TRBV20-1 and J is TRBJ1-5; D is possibly TRBD1 (5 bases). CDR3 length: 14 residues. CDR1 is DFQATT, CDR2 SNEGSKA, per germline (reference sequence). Trimming removed 3 bases at V and 0 bases at J, with 9 bases between.

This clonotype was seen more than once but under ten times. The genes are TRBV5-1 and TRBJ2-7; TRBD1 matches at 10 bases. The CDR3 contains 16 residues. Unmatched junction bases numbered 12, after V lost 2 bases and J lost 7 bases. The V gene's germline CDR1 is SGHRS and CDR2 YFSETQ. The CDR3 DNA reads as TGCGCCAGCAGCTTCGTCTCGACAGGGGGCTCGGGTGAGCAGTACTTC. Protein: CASSFVSTGGSGEQYF.

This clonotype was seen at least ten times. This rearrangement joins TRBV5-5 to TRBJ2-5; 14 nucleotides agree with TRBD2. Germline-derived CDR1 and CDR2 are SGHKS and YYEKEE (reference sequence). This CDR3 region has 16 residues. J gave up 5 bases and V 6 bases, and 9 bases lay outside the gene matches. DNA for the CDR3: TGTGCCAGCACCCTGGGACTAGCGGGAGTAAGTGAGACCCAGTACTTC. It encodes CASTLGLAGVSETQYF.

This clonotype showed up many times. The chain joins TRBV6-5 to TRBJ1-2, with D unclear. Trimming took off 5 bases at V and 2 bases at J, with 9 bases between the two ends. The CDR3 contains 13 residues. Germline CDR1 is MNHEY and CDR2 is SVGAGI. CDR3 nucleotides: TGTGCCAGCAGTGTCGGGTTAAACTATGGCTACACCTTC. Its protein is CASSVGLNYGYTF.

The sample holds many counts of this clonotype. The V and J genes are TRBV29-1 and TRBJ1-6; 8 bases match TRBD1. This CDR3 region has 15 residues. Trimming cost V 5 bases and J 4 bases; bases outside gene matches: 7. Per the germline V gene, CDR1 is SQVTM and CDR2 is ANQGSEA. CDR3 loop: CSVSPRTGYNSPLHF. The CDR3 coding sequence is TGCAGCGTTTCCCCCCGGACAGGGTATAATTCACCCCTCCACTTT.

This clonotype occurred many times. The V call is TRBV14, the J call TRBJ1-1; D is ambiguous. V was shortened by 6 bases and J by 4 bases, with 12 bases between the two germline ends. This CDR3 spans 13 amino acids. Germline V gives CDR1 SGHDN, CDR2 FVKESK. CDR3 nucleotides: TGTGCCAGCAGTGTACAAATGACCACTGAAGCTTTCTTT. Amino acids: CASSVQMTTEAFF.

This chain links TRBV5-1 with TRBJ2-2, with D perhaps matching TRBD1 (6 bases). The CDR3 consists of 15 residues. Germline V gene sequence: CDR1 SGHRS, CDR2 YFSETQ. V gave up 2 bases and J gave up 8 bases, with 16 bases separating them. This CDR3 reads CASSFTGTHPGELFF. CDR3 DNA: TGCGCCAGCAGCTTTACAGGGACACATCCAGGGGAGCTGTTTTTT.

CDR3 sequence: CASSDSWTPNTEAFF. CDR3 DNA sequence: TGTGCCAGCAGCGACTCCTGGACACCGAACACTGAAGCTTTCTTT. The rearrangement joins TRBV6-5 to TRBJ1-1; D might be TRBD1 (5 bases). V was pared by 6 bases and J by 1 base, with 15 bases between. This CDR3 has 15 residues. The germline gives CDR1 MNHEY, CDR2 SVGAGI.

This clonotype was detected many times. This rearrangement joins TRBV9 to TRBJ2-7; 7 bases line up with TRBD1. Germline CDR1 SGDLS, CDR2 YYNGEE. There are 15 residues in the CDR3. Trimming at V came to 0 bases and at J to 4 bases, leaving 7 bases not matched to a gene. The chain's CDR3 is CASSVARDSNYEQYF. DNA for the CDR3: TGTGCCAGCAGCGTAGCCCGGGACAGTAATTACGAGCAGTACTTC.

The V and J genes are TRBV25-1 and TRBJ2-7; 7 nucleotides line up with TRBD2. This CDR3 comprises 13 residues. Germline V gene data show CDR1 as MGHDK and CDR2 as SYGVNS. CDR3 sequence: CAREGSRVYEQYF. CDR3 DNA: TGTGCTAGGGAGGGGTCGAGGGTCTACGAGCAGTACTTC.

In nucleotides, the CDR3 is TGTGCCAGCAGTTACCGGGGACAGGGGAACTCCTACGAGCAGTACTTC. It encodes CASSYRGQGNSYEQYF. The chain combines TRBV6-5 with TRBJ2-7; TRBD1 matches at 10 bases. The germline V gene has CDR1 MNHEY and CDR2 SVGAGI. CDR3 length: 16 residues. Trimming took 2 bases from V and 0 from J; bases not matched to a gene: 4.

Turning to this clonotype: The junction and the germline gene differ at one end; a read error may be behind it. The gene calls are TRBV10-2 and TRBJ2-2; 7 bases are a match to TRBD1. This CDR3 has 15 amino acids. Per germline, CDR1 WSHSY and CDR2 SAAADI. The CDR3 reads CASSPTGAETGELFF. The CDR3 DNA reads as TGTGCCAGCTCACCAACAGGGGCCGAAACCGGGGAGCTGTTTTTT.

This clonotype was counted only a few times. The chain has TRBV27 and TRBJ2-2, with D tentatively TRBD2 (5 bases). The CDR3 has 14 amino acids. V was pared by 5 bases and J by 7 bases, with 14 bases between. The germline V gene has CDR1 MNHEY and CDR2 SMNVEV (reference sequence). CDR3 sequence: CASSLPTSIGELFF. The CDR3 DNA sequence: TGTGCCAGCAGTCTCCCAACTAGTATCGGGGAGCTGTTTTTT.